This entry is about one TCR beta chain. The multiple sclerosis control group consisted of treatment-naive patients whose relapsing-remitting disease, which was either stable or active, fulfilled revised McDonald criteria. Negative isolation was used for CD8+ and CD4+ T cells and FACS enrichment for TEMRA cells. The source of the sample is a study of CD8 T cells in Susac syndrome. This CDR3 comprises 15 residues. Per germline, CDR1 LGHNA and CDR2 YNFKEQ. The V segment lost 0 bases and the J segment 10 bases; nucleotides outside the gene matches: 10. With random hexamers, 0.5 to 1 ug RNA was reverse transcribed. An immunoSEQ multiplex PCR amplified TCR beta CDR3 over 54 Vbeta and 13 Jbeta. Using its own MiXCR run on the immunoSEQ multiplex PCR reads, TCRdb lists one record per CDR3 protein. The sample lists approximately 130,000 distinct CDR3 sequences; under 95% were seen once.

The source is a human donor with multiple sclerosis. Sequenced: CD8+ T cells from PBMCs. The rearrangement links TRBV4-2 to TRBJ1-1; TRBD1 aligns across 8 bases. As DNA, the CDR3 is TGTGCCAGCAGCCAAGAAGGACAGGGACTCGTGGGAGCTTTCTTT. It encodes CASSQEGQGLVGAFF.